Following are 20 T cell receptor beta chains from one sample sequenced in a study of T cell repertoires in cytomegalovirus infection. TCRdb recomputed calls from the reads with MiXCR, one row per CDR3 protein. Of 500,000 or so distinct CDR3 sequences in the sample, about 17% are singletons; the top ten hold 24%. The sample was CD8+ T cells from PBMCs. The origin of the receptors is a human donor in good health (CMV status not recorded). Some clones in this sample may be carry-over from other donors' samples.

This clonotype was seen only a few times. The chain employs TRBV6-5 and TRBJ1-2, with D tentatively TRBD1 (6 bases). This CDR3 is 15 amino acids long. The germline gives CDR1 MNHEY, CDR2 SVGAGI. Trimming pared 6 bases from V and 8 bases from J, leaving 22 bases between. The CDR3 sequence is CASSRTASSSWGYTF. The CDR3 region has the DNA TGTGCCAGCAGCAGGACAGCGTCATCCTCATGGGGCTACACCTTC.

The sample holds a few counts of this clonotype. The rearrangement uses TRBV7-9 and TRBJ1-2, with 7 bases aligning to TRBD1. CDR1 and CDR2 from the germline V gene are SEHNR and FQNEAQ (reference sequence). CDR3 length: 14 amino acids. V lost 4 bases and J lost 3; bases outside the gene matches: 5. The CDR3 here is CASSSQGSDYGYTF. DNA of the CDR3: TGTGCCAGCAGCTCACAGGGGTCTGACTATGGCTACACCTTC.

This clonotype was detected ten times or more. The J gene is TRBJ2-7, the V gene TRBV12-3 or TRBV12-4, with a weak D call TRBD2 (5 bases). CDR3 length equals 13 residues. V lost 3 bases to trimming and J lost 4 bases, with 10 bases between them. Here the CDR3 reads CASSFRDYYEQYF. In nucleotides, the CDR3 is TGTGCCAGCAGTTTCCGAGACTATTACGAGCAGTACTTC.

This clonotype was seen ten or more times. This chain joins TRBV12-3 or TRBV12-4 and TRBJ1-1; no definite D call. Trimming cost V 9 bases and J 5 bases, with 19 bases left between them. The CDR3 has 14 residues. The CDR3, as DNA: TGTGCCAGTGGAGGAGGGATAAAGAGGACTGAAGCTTTCTTT. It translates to CASGGGIKRTEAFF.

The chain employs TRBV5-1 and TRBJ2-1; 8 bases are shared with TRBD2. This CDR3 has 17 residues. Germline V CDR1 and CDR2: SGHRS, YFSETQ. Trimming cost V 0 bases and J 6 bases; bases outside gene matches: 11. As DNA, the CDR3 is TGCGCCAGCAGCTTGGATCCACTAGCGGCAACTAGCAATGAGCAGTTCTTC. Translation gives CASSLDPLAATSNEQFF.

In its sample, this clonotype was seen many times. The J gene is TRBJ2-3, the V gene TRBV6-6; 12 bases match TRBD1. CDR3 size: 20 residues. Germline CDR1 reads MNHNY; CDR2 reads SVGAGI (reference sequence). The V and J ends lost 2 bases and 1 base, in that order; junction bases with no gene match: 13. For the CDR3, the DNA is TGTGCCAGCAGTTACCAGGTCCCGGGACAGGGGGCTGGGGGCACAGATACGCAGTATTTT. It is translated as CASSYQVPGQGAGGTDTQYF.

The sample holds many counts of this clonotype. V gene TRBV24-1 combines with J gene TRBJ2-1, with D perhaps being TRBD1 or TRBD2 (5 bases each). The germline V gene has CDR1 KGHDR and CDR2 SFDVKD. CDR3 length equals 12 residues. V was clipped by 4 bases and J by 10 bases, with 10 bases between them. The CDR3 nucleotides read TGTGCCACCAGTGACCCCGGGACCGAGCAGTTCTTC. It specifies CATSDPGTEQFF.

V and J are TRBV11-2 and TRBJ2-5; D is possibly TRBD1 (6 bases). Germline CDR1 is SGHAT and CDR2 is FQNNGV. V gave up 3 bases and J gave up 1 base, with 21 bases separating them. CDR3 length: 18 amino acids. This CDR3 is CASSFLFPGGISQETQYF. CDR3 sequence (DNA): TGTGCCAGCAGCTTCCTTTTCCCTGGGGGCATCTCCCAAGAGACCCAGTACTTC.

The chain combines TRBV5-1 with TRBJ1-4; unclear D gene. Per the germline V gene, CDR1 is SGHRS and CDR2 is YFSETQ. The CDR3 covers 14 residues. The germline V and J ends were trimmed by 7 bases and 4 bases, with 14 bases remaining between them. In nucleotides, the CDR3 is TGCGCCAGCGGCCGAAACAGATATAATGAAAAACTGTTTTTT. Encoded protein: CASGRNRYNEKLFF.

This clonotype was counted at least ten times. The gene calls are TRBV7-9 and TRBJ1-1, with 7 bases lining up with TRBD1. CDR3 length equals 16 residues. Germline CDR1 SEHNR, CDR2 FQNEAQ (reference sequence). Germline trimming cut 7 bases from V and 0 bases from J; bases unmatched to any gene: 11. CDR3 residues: CASTPSGGTVNTEAFF. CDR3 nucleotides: TGTGCCAGCACCCCTTCTGGCGGGACAGTGAACACTGAAGCTTTCTTT.

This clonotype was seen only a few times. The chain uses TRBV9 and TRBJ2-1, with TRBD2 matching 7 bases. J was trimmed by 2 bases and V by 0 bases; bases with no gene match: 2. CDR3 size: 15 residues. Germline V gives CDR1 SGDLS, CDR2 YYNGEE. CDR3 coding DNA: TGTGCCAGCAGCGTAGCGGGGGGTACCTACAATGAGCAGTTCTTC. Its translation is CASSVAGGTYNEQFF.

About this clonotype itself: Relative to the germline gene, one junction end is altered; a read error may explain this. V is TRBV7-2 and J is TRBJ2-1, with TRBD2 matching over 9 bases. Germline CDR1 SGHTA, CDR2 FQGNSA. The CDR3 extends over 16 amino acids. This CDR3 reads CASSLALAGCYNDQFF. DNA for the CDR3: TGTGCCAGCAGCCTCGCTCTAGCGGGGTGCTACAATGATCAGTTCTTC. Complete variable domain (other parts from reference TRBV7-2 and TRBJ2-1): GAGVSQSPSNKVTEKGKDVELRCDPISGHTALYWYRQSLGQGLEFLIYFQGNSAPDKSGLPSDRFSAERTGGSVSTLTIQRTQQEDSAVYLCASSLALAGCYNDQFFGPGTRLTVL.

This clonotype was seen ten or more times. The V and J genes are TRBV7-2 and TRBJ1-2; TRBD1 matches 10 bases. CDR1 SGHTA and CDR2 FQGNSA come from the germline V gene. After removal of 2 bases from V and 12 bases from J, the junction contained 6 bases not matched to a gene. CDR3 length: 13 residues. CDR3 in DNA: TGTGCCAGCAGCTTAAGTTGGGACAGGGGAAACACCTTC. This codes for CASSLSWDRGNTF.

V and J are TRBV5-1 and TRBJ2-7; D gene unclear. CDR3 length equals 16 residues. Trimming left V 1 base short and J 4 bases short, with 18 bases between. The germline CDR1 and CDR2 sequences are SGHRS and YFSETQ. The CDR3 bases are TGCGCCAGCAGCTTGAGTTGGGTAGGCACCAGATACGAGCAGTACTTC. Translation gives CASSLSWVGTRYEQYF.

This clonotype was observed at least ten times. The CDR3 DNA reads as TGTGCCGCCGGGAGGCTAGCGGGAGGCCTTAGCACAGATACGCAGTATTTT. It specifies CAAGRLAGGLSTDTQYF. V and J are TRBV6-6 and TRBJ2-3; TRBD2 matches at 11 bases. V shed 11 bases and J 0 bases; nucleotides not matched to a gene: 13. Germline CDR1 is MNHNY and CDR2 is SVGAGI (reference sequence). The CDR3 totals 17 residues.

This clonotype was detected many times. CDR3 amino acids: CASSQDEGAGREQFF. Written as DNA, the CDR3 is TGCGCCAGCAGCCAAGACGAGGGGGCCGGTCGGGAGCAGTTCTTC. The chain couples TRBV4-1 to TRBJ2-1, with 7 bases matching TRBD1. The germline gives CDR1 MGHRA, CDR2 YSYEKL. Trimming at V came to 0 bases and at J to 10 bases, leaving 9 bases not matched to a gene. The CDR3 covers 15 residues.

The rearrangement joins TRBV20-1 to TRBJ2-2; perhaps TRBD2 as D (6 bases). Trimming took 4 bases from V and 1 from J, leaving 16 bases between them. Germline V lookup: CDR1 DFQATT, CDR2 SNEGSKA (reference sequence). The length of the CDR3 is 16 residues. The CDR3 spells CSAKQGGIENTGELFF. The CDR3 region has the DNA TGCAGTGCTAAGCAAGGAGGGATCGAGAACACCGGGGAGCTGTTTTTT.

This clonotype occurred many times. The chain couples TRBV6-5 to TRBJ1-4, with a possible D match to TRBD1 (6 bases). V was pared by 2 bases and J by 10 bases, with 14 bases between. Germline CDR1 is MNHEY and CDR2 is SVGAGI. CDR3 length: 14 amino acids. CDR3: CASSYLRGGGKLFF. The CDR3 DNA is TGTGCCAGCAGTTACCTCAGGGGAGGAGGAAAACTGTTTTTT.

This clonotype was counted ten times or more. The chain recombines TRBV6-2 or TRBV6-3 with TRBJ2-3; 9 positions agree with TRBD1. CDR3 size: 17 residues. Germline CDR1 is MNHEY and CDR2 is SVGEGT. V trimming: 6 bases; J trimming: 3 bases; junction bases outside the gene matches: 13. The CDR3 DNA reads TGTGCCAGCAGCGATCAACCGGGACAGGGATGGACAGATACGCAGTATTTT. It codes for CASSDQPGQGWTDTQYF.

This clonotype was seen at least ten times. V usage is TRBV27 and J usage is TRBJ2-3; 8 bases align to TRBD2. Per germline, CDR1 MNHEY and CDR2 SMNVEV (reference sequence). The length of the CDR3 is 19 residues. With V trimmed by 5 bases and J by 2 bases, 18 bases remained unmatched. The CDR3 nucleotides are TGTGCCAGCAGTCCACTCCAAGTGAACCTAGCGGGTAACACAGATACGCAGTATTTT. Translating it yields CASSPLQVNLAGNTDTQYF.